What follows are 30 T cell receptor beta chains derived from one specimen sequenced in a study of CD8 T cells in ankylosing spondylitis. TCRdb reprocessed the 5' RACE reads via MiXCR and lists one record per CDR3 protein. The data hold around 150,000 distinct CDR3 sequences, with around 10% observed a single time. The sample taken for sequencing was blood, either unsorted or a sorted T cell fraction (not recorded which). The receptors originated from a male donor with ankylosing spondylitis or in good health (not recorded which).

The V and J genes are TRBV7-9 and TRBJ1-5, with unresolved D. The CDR3 runs to 13 residues. The germline V gene has CDR1 SEHNR and CDR2 FQNEAQ (reference sequence). The V end was cut by 2 bases, the J end by 8 bases, with 10 bases between. CDR3 in amino acids: CASSLSGLEPQHF. The CDR3 DNA reads as TGTGCCAGCAGCTTATCTGGCCTTGAGCCCCAGCATTTT. The whole variable domain, remainder taken from reference TRBV7-9 and TRBJ1-5, is DTGVSQNPRHKITKRGQNVTFRCDPISEHNRLYWYRQTLGQGPEFLTYFQNEAQLEKSRLLSDRFSAERPKGSFSTLEIQRTEQGDSAMYLCASSLSGLEPQHFGDGTRLSIL.

The table lists this clonotype with many counts. V usage is TRBV29-1 and J usage is TRBJ2-5, with D perhaps assigned TRBD1 or TRBD2 (5 bases each). The CDR3 runs 13 residues. Germline CDR1 reads SQVTM; CDR2 reads ANQGSEA. Between the trimmed V and J ends, which lost 7 bases and 4 bases, there was a span of 16 bases. CDR3 region: CSAVPGPIETQYF. The DNA of the CDR3 is TGCAGCGCCGTACCGGGACCGATAGAGACCCAGTACTTC.

This clonotype has a count of ten or more. The V and J genes are TRBV12-3 or TRBV12-4 and TRBJ2-7; D not resolved. CDR3 length: 12 residues. Trimming took 9 bases from V and 0 from J, leaving 9 bases between them. The CDR3 sequence is CASPRASYEQYF. The CDR3 region has the DNA TGTGCCAGTCCACGGGCCTCCTACGAGCAGTACTTC.

Ten or more counts support this clonotype. V usage is TRBV9 and J usage is TRBJ2-3; D could derive from TRBD1 or TRBD2 (6 bases each). The V and J ends lost 0 bases and 3 bases respectively, with 14 bases between them. The germline V gene has CDR1 SGDLS and CDR2 YYNGEE. The CDR3 spans 16 residues. This CDR3 reads CASSVAGGRRTDTQYF. The CDR3 nucleotides read TGTGCCAGCAGCGTAGCCGGGGGCAGGAGAACAGATACGCAGTATTTT.

This clonotype was recorded many times. The chain recombines TRBV5-1 with TRBJ1-1; perhaps TRBD1 as D (6 bases). CDR1 is SGHRS, CDR2 YFSETQ, per germline. The CDR3 runs 17 residues. V lost 2 bases and J lost 1, with 18 bases in between. The CDR3 sequence: CASSLNTDRLSNTEAFF. In nucleotides, the CDR3 is TGCGCCAGCAGCTTAAATACGGACAGATTATCGAACACTGAAGCTTTCTTT.

This clonotype came up many times. V usage is TRBV25-1 and J usage is TRBJ1-3; 7 nucleotides agree with TRBD1. Germline V CDR1 and CDR2: MGHDK, SYGVNS. Unmatched junction bases numbered 5, after V lost 3 bases and J lost 0 bases. The CDR3 extends over 16 amino acids. For the CDR3, the DNA is TGTGCCAGCAGTGACCGGACAGGCTTCTCTGGAAACACCATATATTTT. Translated: CASSDRTGFSGNTIYF.

The chain combines TRBV3-1 with TRBJ2-3; unclear D gene. Germline V gene data show CDR1 as LGHDT and CDR2 as YNNKEL (reference sequence). Trimming removed 1 base from V and 8 bases from J, with 4 bases in between. The CDR3 loop spans 11 amino acids. CDR3 region: CASSQGATQYF. The CDR3 DNA is TGTGCCAGCAGCCAAGGGGCTACGCAGTATTTT.

In its sample, this clonotype was seen many times. The CDR3 sequence is CASSSRQGANYNEQFF. CDR3 in DNA: TGTGCCAGCAGCTCACGACAGGGGGCTAACTACAATGAGCAGTTCTTC. The J gene is TRBJ2-1, the V gene TRBV7-2, with 10 bases that match TRBD1. The CDR3 covers 16 residues. CDR1 and CDR2 from the germline V gene are SGHTA and FQGNSA. V gave up 4 bases and J gave up 3 bases; unmatched junction bases: 6. The whole variable domain, filled in from reference TRBV7-2 and TRBJ2-1, reads GAGVSQSPSNKVTEKGKDVELRCDPISGHTALYWYRQSLGQGLEFLIYFQGNSAPDKSGLPSDRFSAERTGGSVSTLTIQRTQQEDSAVYLCASSSRQGANYNEQFFGPGTRLTVL.

About this clonotype itself: A much larger clone is a single base away; this may be a read error. This sequence joins TRBV12-3 or TRBV12-4 and TRBJ2-7; TRBD1 is a possible D gene (6 bases). The CDR3 extends over 15 amino acids. The germline V and J ends were trimmed by 2 bases and 0 bases, with 11 bases remaining between them. CDR3 sequence (DNA): TGTGCCAGCAGTTTATCGTGGGACAACTCCTACGAGCAGTACTTC. Translating it yields CASSLSWDNSYEQYF.

This clonotype was found many times. The chain couples TRBV6-1 to TRBJ1-6; a weak D match, TRBD1 (5 bases). The CDR3 runs 15 residues. With 0 bases removed from V and 10 bases from J, the gap between germline ends came to 13 bases. CDR1 and CDR2 (germline): MNHNS, SASEGT. The CDR3 reads CASSEAGGKGSPLHF. CDR3 DNA: TGTGCCAGCAGTGAAGCCGGGGGGAAGGGCTCACCCCTCCACTTT.

The table lists this clonotype with many counts. The chain combines TRBV5-6 with TRBJ2-3; 12 positions match TRBD2. Looked up from germline, CDR1 is SGHDT and CDR2 is YYEEEE. V lost 4 bases and J lost 8; bases outside the gene matches: 14. The CDR3 spans 17 residues. The CDR3 region is CASSRDSGTSGLGTQYF. The CDR3 DNA reads as TGTGCCAGCAGCCGAGACTCCGGGACTAGCGGGCTGGGTACGCAGTATTTT.

This rearrangement joins TRBV5-5 to TRBJ2-3; 8 nucleotides align to TRBD1. V shed 3 bases and J 4 bases; nucleotides not matched to a gene: 13. CDR1 is SGHKS, CDR2 YYEKEE, per germline (reference sequence). CDR3 length: 17 residues. CDR3 amino acids: CASSSSRDRNPSDTQYF. CDR3 bases: TGTGCCAGCAGCTCGAGCCGGGACAGGAACCCTTCAGATACGCAGTATTTT.

Many counts were recorded for this clonotype. The genes are TRBV3-1 and TRBJ2-2; D gene unclear. CDR3 length: 16 residues. CDR1 is LGHDT and CDR2 is YNNKEL in the germline V gene (reference sequence). The germline V and J ends were trimmed by 7 bases and 3 bases, with 18 bases remaining between them. The CDR3 DNA reads as TGTGCCAGCAACTTGAAGGGTTTACCCCACACCGGGGAGCTGTTTTTT. This gives the protein CASNLKGLPHTGELFF.

V is TRBV14 and J is TRBJ2-1; perhaps TRBD2 as D (6 bases). The CDR3 is 16 amino acids. Germline V gene data show CDR1 as SGHDN and CDR2 as FVKESK. With 1 base removed from V and 2 bases from J, the gap between germline ends came to 12 bases. CDR3 sequence reads: CASSQVGGNPYNEQFF. The CDR3 DNA is TGTGCCAGCAGCCAAGTCGGCGGGAATCCCTACAATGAGCAGTTCTTC.

Ten or more counts support this clonotype. The V and J genes are TRBV20-1 and TRBJ2-3, with TRBD2 matching over 10 bases. The CDR3 totals 15 residues. V dropped 3 bases and J dropped 2; count of bases not matched to a gene: 5. Germline CDR1 and CDR2: DFQATT and SNEGSKA (reference sequence). CDR3 bases: TGCAGTGCTAGCCTCAGCGGGGGGGACACAGATACGCAGTATTTT. It specifies CSASLSGGDTDTQYF.

This clonotype was found many times. This rearrangement joins TRBV20-1 to TRBJ1-6; D is unresolved. This CDR3 contains 13 residues. Germline CDR1 reads DFQATT; CDR2 reads SNEGSKA (reference sequence). V was trimmed by 0 bases and J by 13 bases, leaving 13 bases between them. The DNA of the CDR3 is TGCAGTGCTAGAGATCCGACCTCCCAGCCCCTCCACTTT. It specifies CSARDPTSQPLHF.

This clonotype occurred many times. CDR3 region: CASSPRTGGYGYTF. The CDR3 bases are TGTGCCAGCAGTCCTAGGACAGGGGGGTATGGCTACACCTTC. The chain combines TRBV12-3 or TRBV12-4 with TRBJ1-2; TRBD1 matches at 10 bases. The CDR3 length is 14 residues. V was clipped by 5 bases and J by 5 bases; unmatched bases: 5.

This rearrangement joins TRBV5-4 to TRBJ2-2; 9 positions match TRBD2. The CDR3 extends over 15 amino acids. V gave up 4 bases and J gave up 4 bases; unmatched junction bases: 5. Germline V lookup: CDR1 SGHNT, CDR2 YYREEE (reference sequence). The CDR3 is CASSHGLASTGELFF. The CDR3 nucleotides read TGTGCCAGCAGCCACGGACTAGCGAGCACCGGGGAGCTGTTTTTT.

The chain uses TRBV19 and TRBJ1-5; possible D gene TRBD1, 6 bases. Trimming removed 8 bases at V and 7 bases at J, with 12 bases between. Germline V gene sequence: CDR1 LNHDA, CDR2 SQIVND (reference sequence). The length of the CDR3 is 12 residues. The CDR3 protein is CASGSRGQPQHF. The DNA of the CDR3 is TGTGCCAGTGGCTCCAGGGGACAGCCCCAGCATTTT.

This clonotype was counted many times. The chain couples TRBV6-1 to TRBJ2-7, with a possible D match to TRBD2 (6 bases). V gave up 1 base and J gave up 4 bases, with 14 bases separating them. The CDR3 loop spans 15 amino acids. The germline V gene encodes CDR1 MNHNS and CDR2 SASEGT. CDR3 residues: CASSEEGLPPYEQYF. The CDR3 DNA reads as TGTGCCAGCAGTGAAGAGGGACTCCCCCCTTACGAGCAGTACTTC.

The chain joins TRBV2 to TRBJ2-5; TRBD2 agrees at 12 bases. CDR1 and CDR2 from the germline V gene are SNHLY and FYNNEI. V shed 0 bases and J 0 bases; nucleotides not matched to a gene: 5. The CDR3 extends over 18 amino acids. CDR3 protein: CASSEATGLAGNQETQYF. CDR3 in DNA: TGTGCCAGCAGTGAAGCTACCGGACTAGCGGGGAACCAAGAGACCCAGTACTTC. Full variable domain (remainder filled in from reference TRBV2 and TRBJ2-5): EPEVTQTPSHQVTQMGQEVILRCVPISNHLYFYWYRQILGQKVEFLVSFYNNEISEKSEIFDDQFSVERPDGSNFTLKIRSTKLEDSAMYFCASSEATGLAGNQETQYFGPGTRLLVL.

In its sample, this clonotype was seen a few times. The chain links TRBV14 to TRBJ2-7; D not resolved. The CDR3 totals 13 residues. Germline V gene lookup returns CDR1 SGHDN and CDR2 FVKESK. V dropped 5 bases and J dropped 1 base, with 9 bases sitting between them. Here the CDR3 reads CASSWQVSYEQYF. The CDR3 coding sequence is TGTGCCAGCAGCTGGCAGGTGTCCTACGAGCAGTACTTC.

This clonotype was seen more than once but under ten times. The gene calls are TRBV12-3 or TRBV12-4 and TRBJ2-4, with D possibly TRBD1 on 6 matching bases. V lost 2 bases and J 6 bases, leaving 11 bases between the germline ends. The CDR3 sequence is 14 residues long. DNA of the CDR3: TGTGCCAGCAGTTTAATACAGGACAGAAACATTCAGTACTTC. The encoded protein is CASSLIQDRNIQYF.

At least ten counts were recorded for this clonotype. V gene TRBV10-3 combines with J gene TRBJ1-2; D gene uncertain. CDR1 and CDR2 from the germline V gene are ENHRY and SYGVKD. The V and J ends lost 0 bases and 10 bases respectively, with 6 bases between them. The length of the CDR3 is 11 residues. CDR3 bases: TGTGCCATCAGTGAGTCGTATTCCTACACCTTC. It codes for CAISESYSYTF.

Many counts were recorded for this clonotype. V gene TRBV5-4 combines with J gene TRBJ1-2; D may be TRBD1 (5 bases). Trimming shortened V by 4 bases and J by 6 bases, and 25 bases separated the two germline ends. CDR1 and CDR2 from the germline V gene are SGHNT and YYREEE (reference sequence). The CDR3 runs to 17 residues. Here the CDR3 reads CASSTPQDIYVLDGYTF. CDR3 nucleotide sequence: TGTGCCAGCAGCACTCCGCAGGACATATACGTTCTCGATGGCTACACCTTC.

This clonotype was observed many times. The rearrangement links TRBV5-1 to TRBJ1-5; the D gene is possibly TRBD1 (6 bases). Per the germline V gene, CDR1 is SGHRS and CDR2 is YFSETQ. V was clipped by 0 bases and J by 2 bases, with 6 bases between them. CDR3 size: 14 residues. The CDR3 here is CASSLGTGNQPQHF. DNA of the CDR3: TGCGCCAGCAGCTTGGGGACAGGCAATCAGCCCCAGCATTTT. The whole variable domain, filled in from reference TRBV5-1 and TRBJ1-5, reads KAGVTQTPRYLIKTRGQQVTLSCSPISGHRSVSWYQQTPGQGLQFLFEYFSETQRNKGNFPGRFSGRQFSNSRSEMNVSTLELGDSALYLCASSLGTGNQPQHFGDGTRLSIL.

This CDR3 is CASSPSGSTNEKLFF. CDR3 coding DNA: TGTGCCAGCTCACCCTCGGGCTCAACTAATGAAAAACTGTTTTTT. This sequence joins TRBV18 and TRBJ1-4; D call uncertain. There are 15 residues in the CDR3. Trimming took 3 bases from V and 0 from J, leaving 8 bases between them. CDR1 KGHSH and CDR2 LQKENI come from the germline V gene.

At least ten counts were recorded for this clonotype. The chain is built from TRBV29-1 and TRBJ2-7; 9 bases match TRBD1. The germline V gene encodes CDR1 SQVTM and CDR2 ANQGSEA. This CDR3 has 14 amino acids. With V trimmed by 4 bases and J by 2 bases, 6 bases remained unmatched. The CDR3: CSVGGGQGTYEQYF. The CDR3 DNA reads as TGCAGCGTTGGGGGAGGACAGGGGACCTACGAGCAGTACTTC.

The chain joins TRBV6-1 to TRBJ2-2; maybe TRBD1 (6 bases). The germline V and J ends were trimmed by 3 bases and 1 base, with 12 bases remaining between them. Germline V CDR1 and CDR2: MNHNS, SASEGT. The CDR3 totals 16 residues. CDR3 nucleotide sequence: TGTGCCAGCAGTGATGGGACAACGTTGAACACCGGGGAGCTGTTTTTT. It is translated as CASSDGTTLNTGELFF.

The chain is built from TRBV6-1 and TRBJ1-1; D call uncertain. The V and J ends lost 6 bases and 7 bases respectively, with 21 bases between them. CDR3 size: 15 residues. Germline V gene sequence: CDR1 MNHNS, CDR2 SASEGT. CDR3 loop: CASRLTWTGSSEAFF. The CDR3 nucleotides read TGTGCCAGCAGACTCACCTGGACCGGGTCAAGTGAAGCTTTCTTT.